This is a list of T cell receptor beta chains from one sample in a study of blood T cell repertoires in COVID-19. Sequenced by immunoSEQ multiplex PCR; TCRdb stores in-frame clones only, minus some. The data contain approximately 150,000 clones, around 90% of them singletons. Sequencing was carried out using peripheral blood. The receptors shown here come from an elderly woman with COVID-19, enrolled during active disease. The CDR3 runs from the conserved cysteine through the conserved F or W. The D gene is left open where the match is weak. The size entry is marked missing in some rows and otherwise reads once, few, many or a size class.

v_call: TRBV5-4; clone_size: NA; d_call: TRBD1; j_call: TRBJ2-3; cdr3_nt: TGTGCCAGCAGCTTGGACACAGGGGAAGATACGCAGTATTTT; cdr3_aa: CASSLDTGEDTQYF
v_call: TRBV19; clone_size: once; d_call: NA; j_call: TRBJ1-6; cdr3_nt: TGTGCCAGTAGTAAAACAGGGCCGGATTCGACCCTCCACTTT; cdr3_aa: CASSKTGPDSTLHF
v_call: TRBV6-5; clone_size: NA; d_call: TRBD1; j_call: TRBJ2-7; cdr3_nt: TGTGCCAGCAGCGTACAGGGGGGAAACGAGCAGTACTTC; cdr3_aa: CASSVQGGNEQYF
v_call: TRBV5-4; clone_size: NA; d_call: NA; j_call: TRBJ2-7; cdr3_nt: TGTGCCAGCAGCTTTTCGGGGGGCACGGACGAGCAGTACTTC; cdr3_aa: CASSFSGGTDEQYF
v_call: TRBV7-2; clone_size: NA; d_call: TRBD2; j_call: TRBJ2-5; cdr3_nt: TGTGCCAGCAGCTCCGGACTAGCGTCAGAGACCCAGTACTTC; cdr3_aa: CASSSGLASETQYF
v_call: TRBV9; clone_size: NA; d_call: TRBD1; j_call: TRBJ2-7; cdr3_nt: TGTGCCAGCAGCCTCACGGGACAGGGGGCTGGCGAGCAGTACTTC; cdr3_aa: CASSLTGQGAGEQYF
v_call: TRBV5-4; clone_size: NA; d_call: TRBD2; j_call: TRBJ2-7; cdr3_nt: TGTGCCAGCAGCTTAGATGGCGGGAGGCCCTACGAGCAGTACTTC; cdr3_aa: CASSLDGGRPYEQYF
v_call: TRBV7-8; clone_size: NA; d_call: TRBD1; j_call: TRBJ1-5; cdr3_nt: TGTGCCAGCAGCCAACAGGGGCAACTTTATCAGCCCCAGCATTTT; cdr3_aa: CASSQQGQLYQPQHF
v_call: TRBV12-3/TRBV12-4; clone_size: NA; d_call: NA; j_call: TRBJ1-1; cdr3_nt: TGTGCCAGCAGTTTGTCGGGGAAAACTGAAGCTTTCTTT; cdr3_aa: CASSLSGKTEAFF
v_call: TRBV12-3/TRBV12-4; clone_size: NA; d_call: NA; j_call: TRBJ2-3; cdr3_nt: TGTGCCAGCAGTCAATTCACAGATACGCAGTATTTT; cdr3_aa: CASSQFTDTQYF
v_call: TRBV28; clone_size: NA; d_call: TRBD1; j_call: TRBJ1-2; cdr3_nt: TGTGCCAGCAGACAGGGGGATTCTGGCGGCTACACCTTC; cdr3_aa: CASRQGDSGGYTF
v_call: TRBV11-3; clone_size: NA; d_call: TRBD2; j_call: TRBJ2-1; cdr3_nt: TGTGCCAGCAGCTTACGCAGACTAGCGGGAACTTCTTCGGGCAATGAGCAGTTCTTC; cdr3_aa: CASSLRRLAGTSSGNEQFF
v_call: TRBV28; clone_size: NA; d_call: NA; j_call: TRBJ1-1; cdr3_nt: TGTGCCAGCAGTTTACAGACAGGTTTGAACACTGAAGCTTTCTTT; cdr3_aa: CASSLQTGLNTEAFF
v_call: TRBV19; clone_size: NA; d_call: TRBD2; j_call: TRBJ2-1; cdr3_nt: TGTGCCAGTGGATGGTCGGGGGGTGAGCAGTTCTTC; cdr3_aa: CASGWSGGEQFF
v_call: TRBV19; clone_size: NA; d_call: TRBD1; j_call: TRBJ2-5; cdr3_nt: TGTGCCAGTAGTAGCGACAGGGGATACCTCCAAGAGACCCAGTACTTC; cdr3_aa: CASSSDRGYLQETQYF
v_call: TRBV20-1; clone_size: NA; d_call: NA; j_call: TRBJ2-7; cdr3_nt: TGCAGTGCTAGACAGGGTAACGAGCAGTACTTC; cdr3_aa: CSARQGNEQYF
v_call: TRBV27; clone_size: once; d_call: NA; j_call: TRBJ2-7; cdr3_nt: TGTGCCAGCAGCCCCATGGGGGTCCAGGGAGGTTTGTACGAGCAGTACTTC; cdr3_aa: CASSPMGVQGGLYEQYF
v_call: TRBV7-2; clone_size: NA; d_call: TRBD2; j_call: TRBJ2-1; cdr3_nt: TGTGCCAGCAGCTTAGGGGGACTAGCATTTGAGCAGTTCTTC; cdr3_aa: CASSLGGLAFEQFF
v_call: TRBV2; clone_size: NA; d_call: NA; j_call: TRBJ1-2; cdr3_nt: TGTGCCAGCAGTGTCCAACAGGGCTATGGCTACACCTTC; cdr3_aa: CASSVQQGYGYTF
v_call: TRBV28; clone_size: NA; d_call: TRBD1; j_call: TRBJ2-7; cdr3_nt: TGTGCCAGCAGTTTAGCTAGGACAGGGGTCCCCGAGCAGTACTTC; cdr3_aa: CASSLARTGVPEQYF
v_call: TRBV5-4; clone_size: NA; d_call: TRBD1; j_call: TRBJ1-4; cdr3_nt: TGTGCCAGCAGCTCGTACAGGGGGGGCACTAATGAAAAACTGTTTTTT; cdr3_aa: CASSSYRGGTNEKLFF
v_call: TRBV7-3; clone_size: NA; d_call: TRBD1; j_call: TRBJ2-7; cdr3_nt: TGTGCCAGCAGCAAGGACAGGCGGGACGAGCAGTACTTC; cdr3_aa: CASSKDRRDEQYF
v_call: TRBV16; clone_size: NA; d_call: TRBD1; j_call: TRBJ1-2; cdr3_nt: TGTGCCAGCAGCCAGGGGACAGGGATCTATGGCTACACCTTC; cdr3_aa: CASSQGTGIYGYTF